These 26 T cell receptor beta chains originate from one sample sequenced in a study of T cells in Graves' hyperthyroidism and ophthalmopathy. The source material, RNA transcripts, was used to amplify TCR beta CDR3 regions. A first-round RT-PCR of the TCR CDR3 used the HTBI primer set. Via MiXCR, TCRdb re-called the multiplex PCR reads, giving one row per CDR3 protein. The repertoire holds hundreds of thousands of distinct CDR3 sequences, with approximately 19% as singletons. The sequenced material came from blood. The receptors come from a woman in her 50s with Graves' hyperthyroidism that later progressed to Graves' ophthalmopathy.

This rearrangement joins TRBV7-2 to TRBJ2-5, with 9 nucleotides matching TRBD1. The CDR3 covers 14 residues. Trimming removed 3 bases from V and 4 bases from J; junction bases left unmatched: 3. Germline-derived CDR1 and CDR2 are SGHTA and FQGNSA. Written as DNA, the CDR3 is TGTGCCAGCAGCTTCCGGGACAGGGCAGAGACCCAGTACTTC. It yields the protein CASSFRDRAETQYF.

This clonotype was picked up many times. V is TRBV2 and J is TRBJ1-3; D gene uncertain. CDR1 and CDR2 (germline): SNHLY, FYNNEI. The CDR3 runs 12 residues. V gave up 4 bases and J gave up 1 base, with 2 bases separating them. The CDR3 spells CASSVSGNTIYF. The CDR3 region has the DNA TGTGCCAGCAGTGTATCTGGAAACACCATATATTTT.

Regarding this clonotype: At one end, the junction sequence differs from germline, possibly due to a read error. J is TRBJ2-6 and V is TRBV11-2; weak D call: TRBD1 (5 bases). Germline CDR1 is SGHAT and CDR2 is FQNNGV. This CDR3 comprises 15 residues. CDR3 sequence (DNA): TGTGCCAGCAGCCCGAACCCGACTGGGGCCAGCGTCCTGACTTTC. It encodes CASSPNPTGASVLTF.

This clonotype was counted at least ten times. V and J are TRBV6-1 and TRBJ1-5; TRBD1 agrees at 7 bases. Per germline, CDR1 MNHNS and CDR2 SASEGT. With 6 bases clipped from V and 0 bases from J, the junction kept 2 bases outside the gene matches. The CDR3 is 14 amino acids. This chain's CDR3 is CASRDRYSNQPQHF. For the CDR3, the DNA is TGTGCCAGCAGGGACAGGTATAGCAATCAGCCCCAGCATTTT.

This clonotype was picked up a small number of times. This chain joins TRBV5-1 and TRBJ1-1; D gene ambiguous. The V end was cut by 3 bases, the J end by 0 bases, with 9 bases between. The CDR3 extends over 14 amino acids. Germline values: CDR1 SGHRS, CDR2 YFSETQ. The CDR3 reads CASSSGFMNTEAFF. The CDR3 DNA is TGCGCCAGCAGCTCGGGGTTCATGAACACTGAAGCTTTCTTT.

The chain couples TRBV6-5 to TRBJ1-1; 8 bases fit TRBD1. The J segment lost 4 bases and the V segment lost 7 bases, leaving 5 bases of the junction unmatched. The germline V gene has CDR1 MNHEY and CDR2 SVGAGI. This CDR3 has 13 residues. The CDR3 protein is CASTWTGSTEAFF. The CDR3 coding sequence is TGTGCCAGCACTTGGACAGGGAGCACTGAAGCTTTCTTT.

This clonotype was detected many times. V is TRBV11-2 and J is TRBJ1-1; 9 positions agree with TRBD1. After removal of 3 bases from V and 5 bases from J, the junction contained 4 bases not matched to a gene. The CDR3 contains 14 residues. The germline V gene has CDR1 SGHAT and CDR2 FQNNGV. CDR3 sequence (DNA): TGTGCCAGCAGCTTCACAGGGGGCAAAACTGAAGCTTTCTTT. Its translation: CASSFTGGKTEAFF.

This clonotype came up many times. The rearrangement joins TRBV2 to TRBJ1-5, with D possibly matching TRBD1 (5 bases). CDR3 length: 15 amino acids. Germline V gene sequence: CDR1 SNHLY, CDR2 FYNNEI. The germline V and J ends were trimmed by 4 bases and 4 bases, with 14 bases remaining between them. CDR3 residues: CASSGLTASNQPQHF. The CDR3 nucleotides read TGTGCCAGCAGTGGTTTGACAGCCTCGAATCAGCCCCAGCATTTT.

The rearrangement links TRBV12-3 or TRBV12-4 to TRBJ2-1; tentative D call: TRBD2 (6 bases). Trimming pared 3 bases from V and 9 bases from J, leaving 12 bases between. There are 13 residues in the CDR3. CDR3 protein: CASSLGLYAEQFF. CDR3 coding DNA: TGTGCCAGCAGTTTGGGACTGTACGCTGAGCAGTTCTTC.

This clonotype was counted at least ten times. The chain uses TRBV20-1 and TRBJ2-5; D gene uncertain. V was clipped by 5 bases and J by 2 bases, with 15 bases between them. Germline V gives CDR1 DFQATT, CDR2 SNEGSKA (reference sequence). The CDR3 covers 14 residues. For the CDR3, the DNA is TGCAGTGCTTTAAAGGCGGCTGAGCAAGAGACCCAGTACTTC. It translates to CSALKAAEQETQYF.

This clonotype occurred many times. The chain recombines TRBV12-3 or TRBV12-4 with TRBJ2-7, with D perhaps matching TRBD1 (6 bases). The germline V and J ends were trimmed by 6 bases and 3 bases, with 15 bases remaining between them. The CDR3 is 14 amino acids. The CDR3 loop reads CASSYGPGHYEQYF. As DNA, the CDR3 is TGTGCCAGCAGCTACGGTCCGGGACACTACGAGCAGTACTTC.

Ten or more counts support this clonotype. The chain has TRBV5-1 and TRBJ1-1; 8 bases are a match to TRBD1. V trimming: 5 bases; J trimming: 5 bases; junction bases outside the gene matches: 8. Germline CDR1 and CDR2: SGHRS and YFSETQ. The CDR3 sequence is 14 residues long. The CDR3 is CASRGQGAGTEAFF. The CDR3 nucleotides read TGCGCCAGCAGGGGCCAGGGGGCCGGGACTGAAGCTTTCTTT.

This clonotype was detected only a few times. The gene calls are TRBV20-1 and TRBJ1-1; D call uncertain. CDR1 and CDR2 (germline): DFQATT, SNEGSKA (reference sequence). V dropped 3 bases and J dropped 0 bases, with 17 bases sitting between them. This CDR3 contains 16 residues. CDR3 in DNA: TGCAGTGCTAGTAGCGGGATCGGAGCCATGAACACTGAAGCTTTCTTT. This codes for CSASSGIGAMNTEAFF.

Only a few counts were recorded for this clonotype. This sequence joins TRBV27 and TRBJ1-2; 7 bases are shared with TRBD1. The germline V gene has CDR1 MNHEY and CDR2 SMNVEV (reference sequence). This CDR3 contains 14 residues. The V and J ends lost 4 bases and 6 bases, in that order; junction bases with no gene match: 8. As DNA, the CDR3 is TGTGCCAGCAGTTCTTTGACAGGGCGGAATGGCTACACCTTC. Translated, it gives CASSSLTGRNGYTF.

This clonotype occurred many times. The chain combines TRBV30 with TRBJ1-2; D gene ambiguous. Germline CDR1 reads GTSNPN; CDR2 reads SVGIG (reference sequence). V gave up 4 bases and J gave up 3 bases, with 9 bases separating them. This CDR3 has 12 residues. CDR3 protein: CAWTEADYGYTF. The CDR3 DNA reads as TGTGCCTGGACAGAGGCGGACTATGGCTACACCTTC.

The chain couples TRBV20-1 to TRBJ1-2; tentatively, D is TRBD1 (6 bases). Trimming removed 4 bases from V and 4 bases from J, with 16 bases in between. CDR3 length: 14 amino acids. Germline CDR1 reads DFQATT; CDR2 reads SNEGSKA (reference sequence). The CDR3 reads CSATKDSLSYGYTF. Here the CDR3 DNA reads TGCAGTGCTACCAAGGACAGCCTCTCCTATGGCTACACCTTC.

The chain joins TRBV19 to TRBJ1-4; D not certain. The V end was cut by 7 bases, the J end by 0 bases, with 12 bases between. The CDR3 covers 15 residues. Germline values: CDR1 LNHDA, CDR2 SQIVND (reference sequence). This CDR3 is CASNLGVATNEKLFF. The CDR3 region has the DNA TGTGCCAGTAACCTGGGAGTTGCAACTAATGAAAAACTGTTTTTT.

The chain employs TRBV27 and TRBJ1-6; 8 bases are shared with TRBD1. The V gene's germline CDR1 is MNHEY and CDR2 SMNVEV (reference sequence). The ends lost 2 bases at V and 2 bases at J; junction bases unmatched: 5. The CDR3 contains 17 residues. The CDR3 region has the DNA TGTGCCAGCAGTTTAATTCAGGGGGCCACCTATAATTCACCCCTCCACTTT. It codes for CASSLIQGATYNSPLHF.

The chain recombines TRBV5-1 with TRBJ2-7; TRBD2 matches at 12 bases. In germline, CDR1 is SGHRS, CDR2 YFSETQ. V was clipped by 4 bases and J by 7 bases; unmatched bases: 9. The CDR3 length is 15 residues. The CDR3 coding sequence is TGCGCCAGCAGCCGAGAAACCGGGACTAGCGGGGAGCAGTACTTC. Its protein is CASSRETGTSGEQYF. Using reference TRBV5-1 and TRBJ2-7 for the parts outside the CDR3, the full variable domain is KAGVTQTPRYLIKTRGQQVTLSCSPISGHRSVSWYQQTPGQGLQFLFEYFSETQRNKGNFPGRFSGRQFSNSRSEMNVSTLELGDSALYLCASSRETGTSGEQYFGPGTRLTVT.

The chain joins TRBV5-1 to TRBJ2-2; D may be TRBD1 or TRBD2 (5 bases each). CDR3 length: 15 residues. From germline, CDR1 is SGHRS and CDR2 YFSETQ. Trimming pared 3 bases from V and 3 bases from J, leaving 12 bases between. CDR3 sequence (DNA): TGCGCCAGCAGCTGGGACCTCTACTACACCGGGGAGCTGTTTTTT. It codes for CASSWDLYYTGELFF.

This clonotype has just a few counts. This chain links TRBV6-1 with TRBJ2-3; D gene ambiguous. Trimming left V 6 bases short and J 4 bases short, with 8 bases between. Germline V gives CDR1 MNHNS, CDR2 SASEGT. This CDR3 has 12 residues. The CDR3 sequence: CASRSGPDTQYF. CDR3 nucleotide sequence: TGTGCCAGCAGGTCCGGGCCAGATACGCAGTATTTT.

This clonotype showed up just a few times. The chain has TRBV18 and TRBJ2-1; D may match TRBD1 or TRBD2 (6 bases each). V lost 3 bases to trimming and J lost 9 bases, with 18 bases between them. The CDR3 loop spans 15 amino acids. Germline CDR1 reads KGHSH; CDR2 reads LQKENI. The CDR3 sequence is CASSPGGPADGEQFF. CDR3 sequence (DNA): TGTGCCAGCTCACCGGGGGGCCCGGCGGACGGTGAGCAGTTCTTC.

This clonotype occurred a few times. The chain links TRBV14 to TRBJ2-7; maybe TRBD1 (5 bases). This CDR3 comprises 13 residues. Germline lookup yields CDR1 SGHDN and CDR2 FVKESK. The V end was cut by 4 bases, the J end by 3 bases, with 10 bases between. CDR3 region: CASSPTAFYEQYF. Here the CDR3 DNA reads TGTGCCAGCAGCCCGACAGCCTTCTACGAGCAGTACTTC.

In regard to this clonotype: A much more abundant neighbour one base away suggests this may be a read error. This rearrangement joins TRBV2 to TRBJ1-5, with D hard to call. The germline V and J ends were trimmed by 5 bases and 12 bases, with 17 bases remaining between them. Looked up from germline, CDR1 is SNHLY and CDR2 is FYNNEI. The CDR3 spans 13 residues. The DNA of the CDR3 is TGTGCCAGCAGTAGACCGGGTCACGCGCTCCAGCATTTT. Translated, it gives CASSRPGHALQHF.

This clonotype has more than one count but fewer than ten. This chain uses TRBV7-9 with TRBJ1-2; TRBD1 matches at 7 bases. V lost 2 bases, J lost 2 bases, and 5 bases stayed unmatched. The CDR3 consists of 15 residues. Germline CDR1 SEHNR, CDR2 FQNEAQ (reference sequence). The CDR3 DNA follows: TGTGCCAGCAGCTTAAGCGGGACAGAAAACTATGGCTACACCTTC. Its protein is CASSLSGTENYGYTF. Looking up the rest from reference TRBV7-9 and TRBJ1-2 gives the full variable domain: DTGVSQNPRHKITKRGQNVTFRCDPISEHNRLYWYRQTLGQGPEFLTYFQNEAQLEKSRLLSDRFSAERPKGSFSTLEIQRTEQGDSAMYLCASSLSGTENYGYTFGSGTRLTVV.

The V call is TRBV24-1, the J call TRBJ2-1, with 9 bases aligning to TRBD2. Germline CDR1 and CDR2: KGHDR and SFDVKD. CDR3 length: 13 amino acids. Trimming cost V 5 bases and J 10 bases; bases outside gene matches: 5. CDR3 bases: TGTGCCACCAGTGGTGGAACTAGCGGGGAGCAGTTCTTC. It translates to CATSGGTSGEQFF.